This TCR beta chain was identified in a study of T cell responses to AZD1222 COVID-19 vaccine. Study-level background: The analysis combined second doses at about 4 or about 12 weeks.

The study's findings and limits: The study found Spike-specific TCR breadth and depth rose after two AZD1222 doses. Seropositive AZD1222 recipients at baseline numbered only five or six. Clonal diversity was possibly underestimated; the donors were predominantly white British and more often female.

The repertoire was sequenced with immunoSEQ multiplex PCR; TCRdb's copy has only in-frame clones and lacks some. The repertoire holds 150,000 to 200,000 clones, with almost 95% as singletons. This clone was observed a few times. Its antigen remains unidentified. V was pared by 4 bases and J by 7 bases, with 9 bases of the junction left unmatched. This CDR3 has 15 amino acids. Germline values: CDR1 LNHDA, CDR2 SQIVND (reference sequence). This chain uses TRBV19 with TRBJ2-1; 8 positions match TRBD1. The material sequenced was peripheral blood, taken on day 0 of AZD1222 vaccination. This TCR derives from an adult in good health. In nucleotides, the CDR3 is TGTGCCAGTAGTAGCCAGGGACAGGCTGGGAATGAGCAGTTCTTC. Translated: CASSSQGQAGNEQFF.